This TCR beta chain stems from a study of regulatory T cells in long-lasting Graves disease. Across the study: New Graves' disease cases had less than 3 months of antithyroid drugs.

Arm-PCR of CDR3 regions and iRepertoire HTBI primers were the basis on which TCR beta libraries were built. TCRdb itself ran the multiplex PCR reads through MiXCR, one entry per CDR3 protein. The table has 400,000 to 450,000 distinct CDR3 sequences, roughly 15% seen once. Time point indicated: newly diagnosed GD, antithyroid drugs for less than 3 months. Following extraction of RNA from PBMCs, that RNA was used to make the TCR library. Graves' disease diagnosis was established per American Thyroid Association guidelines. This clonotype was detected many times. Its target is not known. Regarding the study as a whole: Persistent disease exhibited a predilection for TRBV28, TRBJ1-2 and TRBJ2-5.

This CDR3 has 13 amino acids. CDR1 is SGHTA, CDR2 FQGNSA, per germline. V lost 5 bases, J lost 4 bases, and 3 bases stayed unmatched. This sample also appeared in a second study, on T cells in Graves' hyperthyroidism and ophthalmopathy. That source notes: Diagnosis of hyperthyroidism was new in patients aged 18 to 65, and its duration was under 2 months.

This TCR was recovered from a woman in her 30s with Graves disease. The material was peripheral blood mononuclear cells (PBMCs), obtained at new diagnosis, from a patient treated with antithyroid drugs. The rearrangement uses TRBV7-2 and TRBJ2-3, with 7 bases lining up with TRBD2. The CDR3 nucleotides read TGTGCCAGCAGCCCTGGGAGGGCAGATACGCAGTATTTT. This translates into CASSPGRADTQYF.